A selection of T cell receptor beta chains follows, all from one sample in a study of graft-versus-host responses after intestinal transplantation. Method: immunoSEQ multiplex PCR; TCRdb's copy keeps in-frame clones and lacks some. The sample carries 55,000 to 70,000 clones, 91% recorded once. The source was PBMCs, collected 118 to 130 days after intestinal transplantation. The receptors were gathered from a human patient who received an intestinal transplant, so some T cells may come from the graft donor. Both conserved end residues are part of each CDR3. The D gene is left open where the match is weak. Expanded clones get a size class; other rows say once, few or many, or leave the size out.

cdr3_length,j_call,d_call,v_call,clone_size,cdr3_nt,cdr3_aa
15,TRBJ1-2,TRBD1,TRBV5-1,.,TGCGCCAGCAGCTTGCAGGGGGGAGCTAACTATGGCTACACCTTC,CASSLQGGANYGYTF
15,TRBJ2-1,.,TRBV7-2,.,TGTGCCAGCAGCTTAATCGGTGGCTCCTACAATGAGCAGTTCTTC,CASSLIGGSYNEQFF
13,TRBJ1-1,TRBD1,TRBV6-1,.,TGTGCCAGCAGTGAAGAGACAGGGATTCGGGCTTTCTTT,CASSEETGIRAFF
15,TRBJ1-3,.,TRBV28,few,TGTGCCAGCAGACGCTTGGGTTACTCTGGAAACACCATATATTTT,CASRRLGYSGNTIYF
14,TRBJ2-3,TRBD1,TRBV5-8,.,TGTGCCAGCAGCCCCGGACAGGGACCAGATACGCAATATTTT,CASSPGQGPDTQYF
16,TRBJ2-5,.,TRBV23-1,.,TGCGCCAGCAGTCAATCGGGCAGGGGAACGCGGGAGACCCAGTACTTC,CASSQSGRGTRETQYF
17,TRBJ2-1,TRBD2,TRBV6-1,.,TGTGCCAGCAGTAAAGAAGTGGGCCTAGCGGGGGGGAATGAGCAGTTCTTC,CASSKEVGLAGGNEQFF
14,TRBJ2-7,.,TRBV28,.,TGTGCCAGCAGTGACAGGTGGAGCTCCTACGAGCAGTACTTC,CASSDRWSSYEQYF
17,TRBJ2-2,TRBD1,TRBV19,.,TGTGCCAGTAGTGCGACAGGGGGCATGATCAACACCGGGGAGCTGTTTTTT,CASSATGGMINTGELFF
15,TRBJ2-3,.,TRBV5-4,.,TGTGCCAGCAGCTTGGGCACGGCGGGGACAGATACGCAGTATTTT,CASSLGTAGTDTQYF
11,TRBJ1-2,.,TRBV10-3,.,TGTGCCATCCCACAGGGAGATGGCTACACCTTC,CAIPQGDGYTF
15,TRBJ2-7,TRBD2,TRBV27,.,TGTGCCAGCAGTTTGAGGGGACTAGCGCGATACGAGCAGTACTTC,CASSLRGLARYEQYF
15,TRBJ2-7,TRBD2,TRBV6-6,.,TGTGCCAGCAGTCTGCGGGAGGGCCCAACCTACGAGCAGTACTTC,CASSLREGPTYEQYF
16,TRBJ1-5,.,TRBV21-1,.,TGTGCCAGCAGCACCCGACAGGGAATGGCAAATCAGCCCCAGCATTTT,CASSTRQGMANQPQHF
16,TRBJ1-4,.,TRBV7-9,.,TGTGCCAGCAGCCGACCACAGGGTACAACTAATGAAAAACTGTTTTTT,CASSRPQGTTNEKLFF
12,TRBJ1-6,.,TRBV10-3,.,TGTGCCATCGCGACCGATAATTCACCCCTCCACTTT,CAIATDNSPLHF
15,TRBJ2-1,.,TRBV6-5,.,TGTGCCAGCAGTTACGGAAGTGGGGAACACAATGAGCAGTTCTTC,CASSYGSGEHNEQFF
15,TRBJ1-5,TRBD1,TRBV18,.,TGTGCCAGCTCACCACAAGCAGGGGGGGGTCAGCCCCAGCATTTT,CASSPQAGGGQPQHF
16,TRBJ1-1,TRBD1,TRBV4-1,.,TGCGCCAGCAGCCAGCCGGACAGGGGGATCAACACTGAAGCTTTCTTT,CASSQPDRGINTEAFF
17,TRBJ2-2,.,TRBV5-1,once,TGCGCCAGCAGCTTGGCCGGGCTAGCAGGGGTCGACTGGGAGCTGTTTTTT,CASSLAGLAGVDWELFF
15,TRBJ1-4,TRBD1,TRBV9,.,TGTGCCAGCAGCGCGGGGACAGGGCTCTATGAAAAACTGTTTTTT,CASSAGTGLYEKLFF
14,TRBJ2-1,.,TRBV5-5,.,TGTGCCAGCAGCTTAGGCCCCCCGACCCATGAGCAGTTCTTC,CASSLGPPTHEQFF
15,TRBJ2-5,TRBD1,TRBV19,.,TGTGCCAGTAGTATAACAGGGGGCTGGCAAGAGACCCAGTACTTC,CASSITGGWQETQYF
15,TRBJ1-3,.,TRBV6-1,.,TGTGCCAGCAGCGACAGTCCCCGCTCTGGAAACACCATATATTTT,CASSDSPRSGNTIYF
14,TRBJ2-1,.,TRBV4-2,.,TGTGCCAGCAGCACTACGGGACCCCTGGATGAGCAGTTCTTC,CASSTTGPLDEQFF
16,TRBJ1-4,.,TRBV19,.,TGTGCCAGTAGTATATTGGCGTCTGCAACTAATGAAAAACTGTTTTTT,CASSILASATNEKLFF
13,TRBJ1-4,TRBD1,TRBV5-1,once,TGCGCCAGCAGTACAGGGGTAAATGAAAAACTGTTTTTT,CASSTGVNEKLFF
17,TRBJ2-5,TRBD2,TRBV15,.,TGTGCCACCAGCAGGGATCGAGGTGCTAGCGGGGGGGCGACCCAGTACTTC,CATSRDRGASGGATQYF
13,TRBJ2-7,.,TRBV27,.,TGTGCCAGCAGTCCGGTGGGGCCGCACGAGCAGTACTTC,CASSPVGPHEQYF
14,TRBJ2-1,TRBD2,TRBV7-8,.,TGTGCCAGCAGCCCCCTTAGCGGGATCGATGAGCAGTTCTTC,CASSPLSGIDEQFF
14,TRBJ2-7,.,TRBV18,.,TGTGCCAGCTCTCTTGGTGTCATCCCCAACGAGCAGTACTTC,CASSLGVIPNEQYF
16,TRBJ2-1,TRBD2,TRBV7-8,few,TGTGCCAGCAGCCGGGAAAGCGGGAGGGCCGTCAATGAGCAGTTCTTC,CASSRESGRAVNEQFF
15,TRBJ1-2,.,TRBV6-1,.,TGTGCCAGCAGTGAAGTGTCCGGAATTAACTATGGCTACACCTTC,CASSEVSGINYGYTF
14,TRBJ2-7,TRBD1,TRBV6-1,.,TGTGCCAGCAGTGATAAGGGACAGTCCTACGAGCAGTACTTC,CASSDKGQSYEQYF
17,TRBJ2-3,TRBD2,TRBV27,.,TGTGCCAGCAGTAATTCCGGGACTAGCGTTGTCCTCCATACGCAGTATTTT,CASSNSGTSVVLHTQYF
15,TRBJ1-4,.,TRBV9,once,TGTGCCAGCAGCACTTATCCAGGGACCTTTGAAAAACTGTTTTTT,CASSTYPGTFEKLFF
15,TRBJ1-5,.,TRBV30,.,TGTGCCTGGAGTGTCTCGTCAGGTTCAAATCAGCCCCAGCATTTT,CAWSVSSGSNQPQHF
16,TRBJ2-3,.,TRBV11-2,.,TGTGCCAGCAGCTTAGGTCTCTGGCCCTTGGAGGATACGCAGTATTTT,CASSLGLWPLEDTQYF
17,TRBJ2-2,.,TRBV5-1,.,TGCGCCAGCAGCTTGGGAAGGGGCGGAGCGAACACCGGGGAGCTGTTTTTT,CASSLGRGGANTGELFF
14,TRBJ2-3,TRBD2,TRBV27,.,TGTGCCAGCTGGACTAGCGGATACACAGATACGCAGTATTTT,CASWTSGYTDTQYF
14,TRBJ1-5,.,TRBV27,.,TGTGCCAGCAGTTTTGGGGGGCCGGTTCAGCCCCAGCATTTT,CASSFGGPVQPQHF
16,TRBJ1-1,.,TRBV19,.,TGTGCCAGTCGCACCGAGCTTTTTCGGCGGGACACTGAAGCTTTCTTT,CASRTELFRRDTEAFF
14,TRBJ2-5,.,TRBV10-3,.,TGTGCCATCAGTGAGTCGAGGGGGGGAGAGACCCAGTACTTC,CAISESRGGETQYF
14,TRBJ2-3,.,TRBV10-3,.,TGTGCCATCAGTGAGTTGGGGGTCACAGATACGCAGTATTTT,CAISELGVTDTQYF
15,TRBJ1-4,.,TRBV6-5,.,TGTGCCAGCAAGTTATCTCAGGGAATTCCTGAAAAACTGTTTTTT,CASKLSQGIPEKLFF
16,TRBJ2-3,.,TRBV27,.,TGTGCCAGCAGTTTGCGGGATCCAGACGGGGGAGATACGCAGTATTTT,CASSLRDPDGGDTQYF
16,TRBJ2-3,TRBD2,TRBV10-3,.,TGTGCCATCAGTGGGGATAGCGGGATATCGACAGATACGCAGTATTTT,CAISGDSGISTDTQYF
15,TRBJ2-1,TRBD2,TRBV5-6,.,TGTGCCAGCAGCCCCCTCGGTGCGGGAGGGAATGAGCAGTTCTTC,CASSPLGAGGNEQFF
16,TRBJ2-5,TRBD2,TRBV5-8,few,TGTGCCAGCAGCCAGTCCGCTAGCGGAGGAGTAGAGACCCAGTACTTC,CASSQSASGGVETQYF
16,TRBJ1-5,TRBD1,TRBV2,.,TGTGCCAGCAGTGCCGGGACAGGGAATAGCAATCAGCCCCAGCATTTT,CASSAGTGNSNQPQHF
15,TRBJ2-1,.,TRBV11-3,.,TGTGCCAGCAGCTTTGGAGCGGCTTCCTACAATGAGCAGTTCTTC,CASSFGAASYNEQFF
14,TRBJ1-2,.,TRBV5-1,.,TGCGCCAGCAGCTTGGAATCGCCTAACTATGGCTACACCTTC,CASSLESPNYGYTF
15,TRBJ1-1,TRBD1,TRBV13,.,TGTGCCAGCAGCTTAGGGGGACAGGGAGACACTGAAGCTTTCTTT,CASSLGGQGDTEAFF